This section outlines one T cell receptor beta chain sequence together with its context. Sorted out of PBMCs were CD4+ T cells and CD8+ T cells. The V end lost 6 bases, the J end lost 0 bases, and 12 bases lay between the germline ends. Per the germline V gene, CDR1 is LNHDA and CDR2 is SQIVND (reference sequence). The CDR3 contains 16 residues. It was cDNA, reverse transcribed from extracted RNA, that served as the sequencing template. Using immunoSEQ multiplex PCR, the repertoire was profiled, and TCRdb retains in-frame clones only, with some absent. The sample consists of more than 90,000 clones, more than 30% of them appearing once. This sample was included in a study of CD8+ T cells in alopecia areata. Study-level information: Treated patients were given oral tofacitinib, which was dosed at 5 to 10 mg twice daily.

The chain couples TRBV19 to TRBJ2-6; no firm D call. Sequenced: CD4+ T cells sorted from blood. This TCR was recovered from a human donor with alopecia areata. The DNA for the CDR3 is TGTGCCAGTAGCTATCTGCAGAGCTCTGGGGCCAACGTCCTGACTTTC. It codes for CASSYLQSSGANVLTF.